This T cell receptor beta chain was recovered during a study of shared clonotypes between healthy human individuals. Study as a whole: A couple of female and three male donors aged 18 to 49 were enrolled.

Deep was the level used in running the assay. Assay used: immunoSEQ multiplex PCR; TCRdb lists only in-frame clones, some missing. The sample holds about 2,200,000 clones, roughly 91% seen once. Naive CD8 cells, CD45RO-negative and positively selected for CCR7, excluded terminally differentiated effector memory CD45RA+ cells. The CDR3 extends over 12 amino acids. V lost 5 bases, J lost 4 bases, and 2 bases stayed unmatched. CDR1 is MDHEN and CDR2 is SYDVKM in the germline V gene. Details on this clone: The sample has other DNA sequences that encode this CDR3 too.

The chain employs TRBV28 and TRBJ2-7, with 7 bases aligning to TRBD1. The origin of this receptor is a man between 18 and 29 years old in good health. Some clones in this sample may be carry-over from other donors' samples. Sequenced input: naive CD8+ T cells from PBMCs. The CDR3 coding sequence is TGTGCCAGCAGTCGACAGGGTTACGAGCAGTACTTC. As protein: CASSRQGYEQYF. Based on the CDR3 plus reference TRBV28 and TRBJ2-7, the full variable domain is DVKVTQSSRYLVKRTGEKVFLECVQDMDHENMFWYRQDPGLGLRLIYFSYDVKMKEKGDIPEGYSVSREKKERFSLILESASTNQTSMYLCASSRQGYEQYFGPGTRLTVT.